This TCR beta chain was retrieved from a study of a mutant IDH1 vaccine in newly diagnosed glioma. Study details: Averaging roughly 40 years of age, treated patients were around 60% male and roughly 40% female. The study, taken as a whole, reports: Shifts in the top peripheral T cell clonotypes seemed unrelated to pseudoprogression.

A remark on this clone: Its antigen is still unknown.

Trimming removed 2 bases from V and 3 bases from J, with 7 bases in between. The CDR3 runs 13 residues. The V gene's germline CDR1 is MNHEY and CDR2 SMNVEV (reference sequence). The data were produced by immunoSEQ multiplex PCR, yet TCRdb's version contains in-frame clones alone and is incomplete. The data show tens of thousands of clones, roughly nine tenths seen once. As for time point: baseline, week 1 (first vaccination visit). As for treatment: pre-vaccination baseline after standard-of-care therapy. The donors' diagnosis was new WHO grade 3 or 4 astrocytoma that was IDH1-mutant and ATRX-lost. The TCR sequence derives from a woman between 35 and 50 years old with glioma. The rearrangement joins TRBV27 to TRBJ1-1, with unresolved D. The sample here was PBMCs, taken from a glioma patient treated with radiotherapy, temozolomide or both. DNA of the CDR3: TGTGCCAGCAGTTTAAAGGGTTACACTGAAGCTTTCTTT. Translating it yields CASSLKGYTEAFF.